This T cell receptor beta chain originates from a study of radiotherapy plus CTLA-4 blockade in lung cancer. Overall study context: With roughly 30% of patients having disease control, objective responses were seen in approximately 17%. General observations from the study: After treatment with radiotherapy plus ipilimumab, TCR clones that came from the tumor expanded in blood. Strongest reported response predictors: early blood clone changes and post-radiation interferon-beta.

The CDR3 consists of 13 residues. V shed 6 bases and J shed 7 bases, with 16 bases lying between them. CDR1 MNHNY and CDR2 SVGAGI come from the germline V gene (reference sequence). Some clones are missing from TCRdb's copy, which holds only in-frame ones; the method was immunoSEQ multiplex PCR. Of tens of thousands of clones detected, about 83% appear once; the ten largest clones hold roughly 0.84%. With regard to this clone: Its antigen is currently unknown.

The receptor's source is a human donor with non-small cell lung cancer who had stable disease on radiotherapy plus ipilimumab. The chain is built from TRBV6-6 and TRBJ2-7; maybe TRBD2 (6 bases). Sequencing was performed on peripheral blood, taken from a patient treated with radiotherapy plus ipilimumab. DNA of the CDR3: TGTGCCAGCAGCATTAAGGGCGCGGGAGAGCAGTACTTC. Translation gives CASSIKGAGEQYF.